The rows below give T cell receptor beta chains drawn from one sample of a study of CXCR3-negative and CXCR3-positive naive CD8 T cells. TCRdb reprocessed the 5' RACE reads, keeping one entry per CDR3 protein, no DNA. This sample contains under 9,000 distinct CDR3 sequences. Material: naive CXCR3- CD8+ T cells from blood. These receptors came from a human donor in good health. Some clones in this sample may be carry-over from other donors' samples. Both conserved end residues are part of each CDR3. Size is omitted from some rows. Given values are once, few, many or a class for expanded clones.

v_call	cdr3_length	clone_size	j_call	cdr3_aa
TRBV14	14	medium-sized	TRBJ2-6	CASSPWAGANVLTF
TRBV27	15	-	TRBJ1-4	CASSLRTSGNEKLFF
TRBV7-7	13	-	TRBJ1-1	CASSQDPNTEAFF
TRBV7-9	15	-	TRBJ1-1	CASSSGQPFLVEAFF
TRBV29-1	11	-	TRBJ2-3	CSVDPGDTQYF
TRBV21-1	16	medium-sized	TRBJ2-2	CASSRDITGSTGELFF
TRBV28	12	medium-sized	TRBJ2-5	CASSLSWETQYF
TRBV7-9	15	-	TRBJ1-2	CASSHPRQGNYGYTF
TRBV27	15	medium-sized	TRBJ2-7	CASGRGIDAGYEQYF
TRBV5-1	14	-	TRBJ1-2	CASSSSDGDYGYTF
TRBV7-2	11	-	TRBJ1-1	CASSFFTEAFF
TRBV21-1	15	-	TRBJ1-2	CASSKGGTARFGYTF
TRBV6-5	12	medium-sized	TRBJ2-7	CASSYNRLEQYF
TRBV3-1	12	-	TRBJ2-7	CASSQAGFEQYF
TRBV29-1	16	medium-sized	TRBJ1-2	CSVEDSGDTFNYGYTF
TRBV5-1	15	-	TRBJ2-7	CASSFGDGLEYEQYF